Listed below are T cell receptor beta chains from one sample, sequenced in a study of blood T cell repertoires in COVID-19. The data were produced by immunoSEQ multiplex PCR, yet TCRdb's version contains in-frame clones alone and is incomplete. The repertoire holds just over 150,000 clones, with roughly 90% as singletons. The sequenced material came from PBMCs or T cells enriched from blood (not recorded which). The receptors here all came from a woman in her forties or fifties who had recovered from COVID-19. Both conserved end residues are part of each CDR3. D genes are given only for firm matches. Expanded clones get a size class; other rows say once, few or many, or leave the size out.

clone size: .; V gene: TRBV7-9; D gene: .; J gene: TRBJ1-6; CDR3 protein: CASSRTPGGYNSPLHF; CDR3 DNA: TGTGCCAGCAGCCGGACCCCCGGGGGATATAATTCACCCCTCCACTTT
clone size: .; V gene: TRBV7-9; D gene: .; J gene: TRBJ1-5; CDR3 protein: CASSEDISNQPQHF; CDR3 DNA: TGTGCCAGCAGCGAGGACATAAGCAATCAGCCCCAGCATTTT
clone size: .; V gene: TRBV7-9; D gene: .; J gene: TRBJ2-7; CDR3 protein: CASSLGWGSSHEQYF; CDR3 DNA: TGTGCCAGCAGCTTAGGTTGGGGCAGCTCGCACGAGCAGTACTTC
clone size: .; V gene: TRBV12-3/TRBV12-4; D gene: .; J gene: TRBJ1-1; CDR3 protein: CASSLLNTEAFF; CDR3 DNA: TGTGCCAGCAGTCTCCTAAACACTGAAGCTTTCTTT
clone size: once; V gene: TRBV5-4; D gene: .; J gene: TRBJ1-6; CDR3 protein: CASSFKQGWNSPLHF; CDR3 DNA: TGTGCCAGCAGCTTCAAACAGGGATGGAATTCACCCCTCCACTTT
clone size: .; V gene: TRBV2; D gene: TRBD1; J gene: TRBJ1-2; CDR3 protein: CASSRDRLGYTF; CDR3 DNA: TGTGCCAGCAGTCGGGACAGGCTCGGCTACACCTTC
clone size: .; V gene: TRBV6-2/TRBV6-3; D gene: TRBD2; J gene: TRBJ2-3; CDR3 protein: CASSYIGLAGATDTQYF; CDR3 DNA: TGTGCCAGCAGTTACATCGGACTAGCGGGGGCTACAGATACGCAGTATTTT
clone size: .; V gene: TRBV3-1/TRBV3-2; D gene: .; J gene: TRBJ1-2; CDR3 protein: CASSQGGGVSDGYTF; CDR3 DNA: TGTGCCAGCAGCCAAGGAGGAGGGGTCAGCGATGGCTACACCTTC
clone size: .; V gene: TRBV28; D gene: TRBD1; J gene: TRBJ1-2; CDR3 protein: CASSALTGRLGGYTF; CDR3 DNA: TGTGCCAGCAGTGCTTTGACAGGGCGCCTAGGTGGCTACACCTTC
clone size: .; V gene: TRBV5-6; D gene: .; J gene: TRBJ1-2; CDR3 protein: CASSVPWWQVNYGYTF; CDR3 DNA: TGTGCCAGCAGCGTTCCGTGGTGGCAGGTTAACTATGGCTACACCTTC
clone size: .; V gene: TRBV6-2/TRBV6-3; D gene: .; J gene: TRBJ2-7; CDR3 protein: CASSSTPPDRPQIYEQYF; CDR3 DNA: TGTGCCAGCAGTTCCACCCCTCCTGACAGGCCGCAAATCTACGAGCAGTACTTC
clone size: .; V gene: TRBV24-1; D gene: .; J gene: TRBJ1-3; CDR3 protein: CATSAQKGVGNTIYF; CDR3 DNA: TGTGCCACCAGTGCCCAAAAAGGGGTAGGGAACACCATATATTTT
clone size: .; V gene: TRBV24-1; D gene: TRBD1; J gene: TRBJ1-5; CDR3 protein: CATSDHRGFQPQHF; CDR3 DNA: TGTGCCACCAGTGATCACAGGGGTTTTCAGCCCCAGCATTTT
clone size: .; V gene: TRBV7-6; D gene: TRBD2; J gene: TRBJ2-1; CDR3 protein: CASSLTSGGESSYNEQFF; CDR3 DNA: TGTGCCAGCAGCCTGACTAGCGGGGGGGAGAGCTCCTACAATGAGCAGTTCTTC
clone size: .; V gene: TRBV7-9; D gene: .; J gene: TRBJ2-7; CDR3 protein: CASSLLSEQYF; CDR3 DNA: TGTGCCAGCAGCTTACTATCCGAGCAGTACTTC
clone size: .; V gene: TRBV6-5; D gene: TRBD1; J gene: TRBJ2-2; CDR3 protein: CASSYFQGADGELFF; CDR3 DNA: TGTGCCAGCAGTTACTTCCAGGGGGCGGACGGGGAGCTGTTTTTT
clone size: .; V gene: TRBV7-8; D gene: TRBD1; J gene: TRBJ1-1; CDR3 protein: CASSLENRGRTEAFF; CDR3 DNA: TGTGCCAGCAGCTTAGAGAACAGGGGTCGAACTGAAGCTTTCTTT
clone size: .; V gene: TRBV5-5; D gene: TRBD2; J gene: TRBJ2-4; CDR3 protein: CASSLVLTGGNIQYF; CDR3 DNA: TGTGCCAGCAGCTTGGTTTTGACGGGGGGGAACATTCAGTACTTC
clone size: once; V gene: TRBV11-3; D gene: TRBD2; J gene: TRBJ2-3; CDR3 protein: CASSQAASGVGDTQYF; CDR3 DNA: TGTGCCAGCAGCCAAGCGGCTAGCGGGGTTGGAGATACGCAGTATTTT
clone size: .; V gene: TRBV5-6; D gene: .; J gene: TRBJ2-1; CDR3 protein: CASSSIGTMGGRWDNEQFF; CDR3 DNA: TGTGCCAGCAGCTCTATTGGGACGATGGGAGGCCGCTGGGACAATGAGCAGTTCTTC
clone size: .; V gene: TRBV7-2; D gene: TRBD1; J gene: TRBJ1-2; CDR3 protein: CASSLGQGGYGYTF; CDR3 DNA: TGTGCCAGCAGCTTAGGGCAGGGGGGTTATGGCTACACCTTC
clone size: .; V gene: TRBV11-2; D gene: TRBD1; J gene: TRBJ1-2; CDR3 protein: CASSPNRDRGYTF; CDR3 DNA: TGTGCCAGCAGCCCTAACCGGGACAGGGGCTACACCTTC